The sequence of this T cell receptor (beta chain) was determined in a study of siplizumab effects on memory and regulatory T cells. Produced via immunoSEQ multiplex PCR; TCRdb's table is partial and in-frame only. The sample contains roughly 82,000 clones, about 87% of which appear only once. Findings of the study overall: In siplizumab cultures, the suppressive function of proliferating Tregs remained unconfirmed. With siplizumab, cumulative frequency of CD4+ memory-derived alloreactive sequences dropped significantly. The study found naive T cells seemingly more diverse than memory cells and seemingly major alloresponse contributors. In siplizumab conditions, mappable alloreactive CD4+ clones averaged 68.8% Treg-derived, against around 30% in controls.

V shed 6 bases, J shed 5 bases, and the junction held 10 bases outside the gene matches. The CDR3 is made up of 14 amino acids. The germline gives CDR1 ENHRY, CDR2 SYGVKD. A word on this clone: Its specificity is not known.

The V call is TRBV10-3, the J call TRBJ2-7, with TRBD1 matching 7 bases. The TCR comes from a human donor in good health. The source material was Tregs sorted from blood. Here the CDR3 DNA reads TGTGCCATCAGCGACCTTGGAACAGGGGACGAGCAGTACTTC. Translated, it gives CAISDLGTGDEQYF.